The 31 T cell receptor beta chains presented below share a single source sample, sequenced in a study of blood T cell repertoires in COVID-19 (TCRdb year 2020). Library preparation used the immunoSEQ multiplex PCR assay. TCRdb limited this immuneACCESS table to in-frame rearrangements with V and J called. A share of clones is missing; checked studies link under half to unresolved V genes, and the rest is unexplained. The sample table records about 220,000 clones; roughly 85% of these occur just once. The ten largest clonotypes hold 2% to 3% of the sample. Material for sequencing was peripheral blood. The receptors were gathered from a woman in her seventies with COVID-19, enrolled during active disease.

The chain joins TRBV25-1 to TRBJ1-5; 9 bases fit TRBD1. The germline V gene encodes CDR1 MGHDK and CDR2 SYGVNS. The CDR3 spans 13 residues. The junction had 6 bases not matched to a gene; V was cut back by 2 bases and J by 13 bases. The CDR3 DNA sequence: TGTGCCAGCAGTGAAGGGAGACAGGGGGTTCAGCATTTT. Protein product: CASSEGRQGVQHF.

The V and J genes are TRBV5-1 and TRBJ1-3, with no clear D. V shed 4 bases and J shed 0 bases, with 11 bases lying between them. Germline V lookup: CDR1 SGHRS, CDR2 YFSETQ. The CDR3 is made up of 15 amino acids. The CDR3 region is CASSADGDSGNTIYF. The CDR3 coding sequence is TGCGCCAGCAGCGCGGACGGGGACTCTGGAAACACCATATATTTT.

The J gene is TRBJ2-7, the V gene TRBV29-1, with D unresolved. Trimming removed 1 base from V and 3 bases from J, with 7 bases in between. The CDR3 runs to 12 residues. The germline gives CDR1 SQVTM, CDR2 ANQGSEA. DNA of the CDR3: TGCAGCGTTGAAGCCGGTTTCTACGAGCAGTACTTC. Residues: CSVEAGFYEQYF.

This chain connects TRBV4-3 to TRBJ2-7; 7 nucleotides agree with TRBD1. CDR1 and CDR2 (germline): LGHNA, YSLEER. V gave up 2 bases and J gave up 3 bases; unmatched junction bases: 4. CDR3 size: 14 residues. This chain's CDR3 is CASSQRTGYYEQYF. CDR3 nucleotides: TGCGCCAGCAGCCAAAGGACAGGATACTACGAGCAGTACTTC.

V and J are TRBV12-3 or TRBV12-4 and TRBJ2-1; 12 nucleotides agree with TRBD2. This CDR3 region has 13 residues. V gave up 6 bases and J gave up 14 bases; unmatched junction bases: 8. For the CDR3, the DNA is TGTGCCAGCAGATTGCTAGCGGGGGGGAGTGAGTTCTTC. Protein sequence: CASRLLAGGSEFF.

The chain joins TRBV7-9 to TRBJ1-2; a weak D match, TRBD1 (6 bases). CDR3 length: 14 residues. Germline V CDR1 and CDR2: SEHNR, FQNEAQ (reference sequence). Trimming shortened V by 1 base and J by 6 bases, and 12 bases separated the two germline ends. This chain's CDR3 is CASSLEGGSDGYTF. CDR3 in DNA: TGTGCCAGCAGCTTAGAGGGGGGGAGCGATGGCTACACCTTC. Variable domain in full (rest from reference TRBV7-9 and TRBJ1-2): DTGVSQNPRHKITKRGQNVTFRCDPISEHNRLYWYRQTLGQGPEFLTYFQNEAQLEKSRLLSDRFSAERPKGSFSTLEIQRTEQGDSAMYLCASSLEGGSDGYTFGSGTRLTVV.

This sequence joins TRBV7-3 and TRBJ2-2; 8 positions agree with TRBD2. The CDR3 contains 14 residues. Trimming cost V 5 bases and J 5 bases; bases outside gene matches: 4. Looked up from germline, CDR1 is SGHTA and CDR2 is FQGTGA. The CDR3 bases are TGTGCCAGCAGCGGACAGCGGGGGACCGGGGAGCTGTTTTTT. This encodes CASSGQRGTGELFF.

The DNA of the CDR3 is TGTGCCAGCAGCGCGGGACTCCAAAATTCACCCCTCCACTTT. As protein: CASSAGLQNSPLHF. This chain uses TRBV13 with TRBJ1-6; possible D gene TRBD1, 5 bases. The CDR3 is 14 residues long. In germline, CDR1 is PRHDT, CDR2 FYEKMQ (reference sequence). V was pared by 5 bases and J by 7 bases, with 12 bases between.

This clone was observed a handful of times. The chain is built from TRBV19 and TRBJ2-2; D uncertain. There are 14 residues in the CDR3. CDR1 is LNHDA, CDR2 SQIVND, per germline (reference sequence). Trimming cost V 1 base and J 3 bases, with 6 bases left between them. The DNA for the CDR3 is TGTGCCAGTAGTATAGTAACAGACACCGGGGAGCTGTTTTTT. The encoded protein is CASSIVTDTGELFF.

The V call is TRBV18, the J call TRBJ1-3, with TRBD1 identical over 9 bases. This CDR3 spans 14 amino acids. The trim removed 3 bases at V and 3 bases at J, leaving 0 bases unmatched. Germline CDR1 reads KGHSH; CDR2 reads LQKENI. The CDR3 loop reads CASSPGQGGNTIYF. CDR3 DNA sequence: TGTGCCAGCTCACCGGGACAGGGTGGAAACACCATATATTTT.

The chain combines TRBV3-1 (or the pseudogene TRBV3-2) with TRBJ1-2; 7 positions agree with TRBD1. Germline lookup yields CDR1 LGHDT and CDR2 YNNKEL (reference sequence). The length of the CDR3 is 16 residues. V was pared by 4 bases and J by 8 bases, with 16 bases of the junction left unmatched. CDR3 coding DNA: TGTGCCAGCAGCCCAATACCTGGGACAGCCTCTAAAGGCTACACCTTC. Translation gives CASSPIPGTASKGYTF.

V usage is TRBV19 and J usage is TRBJ1-6; D uncertain. The CDR3 has 15 amino acids. Germline-derived CDR1 and CDR2 are LNHDA and SQIVND (reference sequence). Trimming took off 5 bases at V and 0 bases at J, with 8 bases between the two ends. DNA of the CDR3: TGTGCCAGTAGTGACATTAGCTCCTATAATTCACCCCTCCACTTT. It is translated as CASSDISSYNSPLHF.

V and J are TRBV6-6 and TRBJ1-3; D not resolved. Trimming cost V 6 bases and J 3 bases, with 6 bases left between them. Germline V gene lookup returns CDR1 MNHNY and CDR2 SVGAGI (reference sequence). This CDR3 region has 12 residues. The CDR3 sequence is CASRSLGNTIYF. For the CDR3, the DNA is TGTGCCAGCAGGTCCCTTGGAAACACCATATATTTT.

The rearrangement uses TRBV23-1 and TRBJ2-5, with TRBD2 matching over 11 bases. TRBV23-1 is labeled an ORF, and its function is uncertain. The V gene end was trimmed by 11 bases and the J gene end by 5 bases; junction bases not matched to a gene: 7. The length of the CDR3 is 13 residues. DNA of the CDR3: TGCGCCGCCGGGACTAGCGGTGGGGAGACCCAGTACTTC. As protein: CAAGTSGGETQYF.

The V gene is TRBV12-3 or TRBV12-4, the J gene TRBJ2-1, with TRBD2 as a possible D gene (5 bases). The CDR3 runs 13 residues. Trimming shortened V by 8 bases and J by 5 bases, and 13 bases separated the two germline ends. CDR3 in amino acids: CASGRGRHNEQFF. The DNA of the CDR3 is TGTGCCAGCGGCCGCGGGCGGCACAATGAGCAGTTCTTC.

The table lists this clone with a count of one. The rearrangement uses TRBV5-1 and TRBJ2-3, with 7 bases fitting TRBD1. With 0 bases clipped from V and 0 bases from J, the junction kept 4 bases outside the gene matches. CDR3 length: 16 amino acids. Germline V CDR1 and CDR2: SGHRS, YFSETQ. DNA for the CDR3: TGCGCCAGCAGCTTGGGACAGGGCCATAGCACAGATACGCAGTATTTT. This encodes CASSLGQGHSTDTQYF.

The chain employs TRBV9 and TRBJ2-1; 8 bases map to TRBD2. Germline CDR1 and CDR2: SGDLS and YYNGEE. The CDR3 totals 16 residues. Trimming removed 3 bases from V and 9 bases from J; junction bases left unmatched: 14. The CDR3 DNA sequence: TGTGCCAGCAGCGCGGGGGGGAGCCAGGGTGGTGGTGAGCAGTTCTTC. It encodes CASSAGGSQGGGEQFF.

This chain connects TRBV9 to TRBJ1-4; tentatively, D is TRBD1 (5 bases). Germline CDR1 reads SGDLS; CDR2 reads YYNGEE. V lost 0 bases and J lost 8, with 5 bases in between. There are 12 residues in the CDR3. The CDR3 sequence: CASSVAGEKLFF. The CDR3 region has the DNA TGTGCCAGCAGCGTAGCAGGGGAAAAACTGTTTTTT.

This chain joins TRBV29-1 and TRBJ1-6, with 7 bases lining up with TRBD1. The CDR3 contains 14 residues. V trimming: 5 bases; J trimming: 8 bases; junction bases outside the gene matches: 9. Germline V gene sequence: CDR1 SQVTM, CDR2 ANQGSEA. The CDR3 loop reads CSVRQGPGDSPLHF. In DNA form, the CDR3 reads TGCAGCGTTCGACAGGGTCCAGGGGATTCACCCCTCCACTTT.

The CDR3: CASSPSRDRFSYNEQFF. CDR3 coding DNA: TGTGCCAGCAGTCCTTCTCGGGACAGATTTTCATACAATGAGCAGTTCTTC. J is TRBJ2-1 and V is TRBV27, with 7 bases that match TRBD1. V was pared by 5 bases and J by 4 bases, with 14 bases of the junction left unmatched. Germline lookup yields CDR1 MNHEY and CDR2 SMNVEV (reference sequence). The CDR3 totals 17 residues.

V is TRBV5-1 and J is TRBJ1-1; 10 bases match TRBD1. V trimming: 4 bases; J trimming: 4 bases; junction bases outside the gene matches: 7. CDR1 is SGHRS, CDR2 YFSETQ, per germline. The CDR3 spans 15 residues. CDR3 residues: CASSLRQGAGTEAFF. DNA for the CDR3: TGCGCCAGCAGCCTAAGACAGGGGGCTGGCACTGAAGCTTTCTTT.

The rearrangement links TRBV19 to TRBJ1-6; D gene uncertain. The CDR3 spans 15 residues. V lost 7 bases and J lost 0, with 10 bases in between. Germline CDR1 reads LNHDA; CDR2 reads SQIVND (reference sequence). The CDR3: CASNDGSSYNSPLHF. CDR3 in DNA: TGTGCCAGTAACGACGGGAGCTCCTATAATTCACCCCTCCACTTT.

This chain uses TRBV11-3 with TRBJ1-2; a possible D gene is TRBD1 (6 bases). V was clipped by 4 bases and J by 8 bases, with 11 bases between them. This CDR3 spans 12 amino acids. Germline V CDR1 and CDR2: SGHNT, YENEEA. CDR3: CASSSNRDGYTF. In nucleotides, the CDR3 is TGTGCCAGCAGCTCGAACAGGGACGGCTACACCTTC. The full variable domain, completed using reference TRBV11-3 and TRBJ1-2, is EAGVVQSPRYKIIEKKQPVAFWCNPISGHNTLYWYLQNLGQGPELLIRYENEEAVDDSQLPKDRFSAERLKGVDSTLKIQPAELGDSAVYLCASSSNRDGYTFGSGTRLTVV.

This chain connects TRBV5-5 to TRBJ1-5; D might be TRBD1 (6 bases). The CDR3 extends over 15 amino acids. Germline V lookup: CDR1 SGHKS, CDR2 YYEKEE (reference sequence). V was shortened by 4 bases and J by 6 bases, with 17 bases between the two germline ends. The DNA for the CDR3 is TGTGCCAGCAGCCCTACCCGACAGGTCGGTCAGCCCCAGCATTTT. It translates to CASSPTRQVGQPQHF.

The genes are TRBV9 and TRBJ1-2, with no clear D. This CDR3 spans 13 amino acids. The V end was cut by 7 bases, the J end by 5 bases, with 15 bases between. Germline CDR1 SGDLS, CDR2 YYNGEE. Here the CDR3 reads CASSPGSGYGYTF. The DNA of the CDR3 is TGTGCCAGCTCCCCGGGTTCGGGTTATGGCTACACCTTC.

This clone was recorded only once. At one end, the junction sequence differs from germline, possibly due to a read error. The chain has TRBV3-1 (or the pseudogene TRBV3-2) and TRBJ1-6, with 7 bases aligning to TRBD1. Germline V lookup: CDR1 LGHDT, CDR2 YNNKEL (reference sequence). This CDR3 is 15 amino acids long. CDR3: CASTQGQVYNSPLHF. CDR3 nucleotide sequence: TGTGCCAGCACCCAAGGACAGGTGTATAATTCACCCCTCCACTTT.

CDR3 in DNA: TGCAGTGCGGGAGTCTCTTATGGCTACACCTTC. Protein sequence: CSAGVSYGYTF. This chain connects TRBV20-1 to TRBJ1-2; D call uncertain. The CDR3 is 11 amino acids. Trimming removed 6 bases at V and 5 bases at J, with 10 bases between. The germline V gene has CDR1 DFQATT and CDR2 SNEGSKA (reference sequence).

The chain employs TRBV19 and TRBJ1-5; 12 positions agree with TRBD1. This CDR3 has 19 residues. V was clipped by 7 bases and J by 2 bases; unmatched bases: 15. Germline values: CDR1 LNHDA, CDR2 SQIVND (reference sequence). CDR3 DNA: TGTGCCAGTACTAGAACCGGGACAGGGGGCTTCAGAGGCAATCAGCCCCAGCATTTT. Translation: CASTRTGTGGFRGNQPQHF. Complete variable domain (other parts from reference TRBV19 and TRBJ1-5): DGGITQSPKYLFRKEGQNVTLSCEQNLNHDAMYWYRQDPGQGLRLIYYSQIVNDFQKGDIAEGYSVSREKKESFPLTVTSAQKNPTAFYLCASTRTGTGGFRGNQPQHFGDGTRLSIL.

This chain connects TRBV12-3 or TRBV12-4 to TRBJ1-1; D remains ambiguous. V gave up 3 bases and J gave up 5 bases, with 10 bases separating them. This CDR3 comprises 13 residues. The CDR3 is CASSFSEVTEAFF. CDR3 nucleotide sequence: TGTGCCAGCAGTTTCTCTGAGGTGACTGAAGCTTTCTTT.

This chain uses TRBV27 with TRBJ1-2; possibly TRBD1 for D (6 bases). Deletions cut 3 bases from V and 7 bases from J, with 15 bases between. The CDR3 loop spans 14 amino acids. CDR1 and CDR2 from the germline V gene are MNHEY and SMNVEV (reference sequence). The CDR3 DNA reads as TGTGCCAGCAGTTTTATGGGGGCGCAGTTTGGCTACACCTTC. It codes for CASSFMGAQFGYTF.

V gene TRBV4-3 combines with J gene TRBJ1-5, with 7 bases matching TRBD1. Germline values: CDR1 LGHNA, CDR2 YSLEER. This CDR3 spans 15 amino acids. Unmatched junction bases numbered 9, after V lost 3 bases and J lost 7 bases. CDR3 sequence: CASSQDYRGYQPQHF. The CDR3, as DNA: TGCGCCAGCAGCCAGGATTACAGGGGTTACCAGCCCCAGCATTTT.